Listed below are T cell receptor beta chains from one sample, sequenced in a study of response to subunit inactivated influenza vaccine. TCRdb re-derived calls from the RT-PCR reads in MiXCR, one entry per CDR3 protein. In the table there are about 570,000 distinct CDR3 sequences, approximately 11% of which are singletons. These records were also assigned to another study, of T cells expressing NK-cell markers.

The sample was PBMCs from blood, taken on the day of vaccination. The origin of the receptors is a man aged 50 to 59 who received an inactivated influenza vaccine. Both conserved end residues are part of each CDR3. The D gene is left open where the match is weak. Clone size is not always given. Where it is, it says once, few, many or a class for expanded clones.

d_call j_call v_call clone_size cdr3_nt cdr3_aa
TRBD1 TRBJ2-7 TRBV20-1 NA TGCAGTGCTGTACGGGACAGGGCTTACGAGCAGTACTTC CSAVRDRAYEQYF
TRBD1 TRBJ1-5 TRBV7-8 NA TGTGCCAGCAAACTAGGACAGGGTGATCAGCCCCAGCATTTT CASKLGQGDQPQHF
NA TRBJ2-7 TRBV29-1 few TGCAGCGTTGGCTCGGTTCAGGGCTACGAGCAGTACTTC CSVGSVQGYEQYF
NA TRBJ2-1 TRBV24-1 NA TGTGCCACCAGTGATTTGGACAGCTACAATGAGCAGTTCTTC CATSDLDSYNEQFF
NA TRBJ2-7 TRBV23-1 few TGCGCCAGCAGTCAATCGAGGCAGCCGTCCTACGAGCAGTACTTC CASSQSRQPSYEQYF
NA TRBJ1-1 TRBV29-1 NA TGCAGCGTTGACGGGACCTGGGGACACACTGAAGCTTTCTTT CSVDGTWGHTEAFF
NA TRBJ2-7 TRBV12-3/TRBV12-4 many TGTGCCAGCAGTTTAGCGGGAGTAGGTTACGAGCAGTACTTC CASSLAGVGYEQYF
TRBD1 TRBJ2-5 TRBV29-1 few TGCAGCGTTGAAGATTCTTACTTCGGACAGGGAAAGACCCAGTACTTC CSVEDSYFGQGKTQYF
NA TRBJ2-7 TRBV29-1 NA TGCAGCGTTGGGGGGACCGTTACCTACGAGCAGTACTTC CSVGGTVTYEQYF
TRBD2 TRBJ2-3 TRBV29-1 NA TGCAGCGTTGTTGGAATAGCGGGAGCGGTAGATACGCAGTATTTT CSVVGIAGAVDTQYF
TRBD2 TRBJ2-1 TRBV20-1 many TGCAGCGCCAGACTAGCGGGCTCCTACAATGAGCAGTTCTTC CSARLAGSYNEQFF
NA TRBJ2-7 TRBV5-1 NA TGCGCCAGCAGCTTGGGGCAGGGGGGCCTTTACGAGCAGTACTTC CASSLGQGGLYEQYF
TRBD2 TRBJ2-7 TRBV28 few TGTGCCAGCACCACTAGCGGGAGGAGCTCCTACGAGCAGTACTTC CASTTSGRSSYEQYF
TRBD1 TRBJ2-7 TRBV5-1 many TGCGCCAGCAGCGGACAGGGCTTCGACGAGCAGTACTTC CASSGQGFDEQYF
NA TRBJ1-4 TRBV5-1 many TGCGCCAGCAGCTTGGTGCAGGGATCAAATGAAAAACTGTTTTTT CASSLVQGSNEKLFF
NA TRBJ2-2 TRBV10-2 NA TGCGCCAGCAGTGCGACCGTGTTCGGGGAGCTGTTTTTT CASSATVFGELFF
NA TRBJ2-1 TRBV20-1 few TGCAGTGCTAGAGAGAGAGGGCCAAGCGCTCGAGTAGGGTACAATGAGCAGTTCTTC CSARERGPSARVGYNEQFF
NA TRBJ1-4 TRBV7-2 once TGTGCCAGCAGCTTAACCTCTGCAACTAATGAAAAACTGTTTTTT CASSLTSATNEKLFF
NA TRBJ1-5 TRBV4-2 few TGTGCCAGCAGCCCAGGCAGGAGCAATCAGCCCCAGCATTTT CASSPGRSNQPQHF
NA TRBJ2-5 TRBV5-6 many TGTGCCAGCAGCGCATGGACTAACCAAGAGACCCAGTACTTC CASSAWTNQETQYF
NA TRBJ1-6 TRBV3-1 few TGTGCCAGCAGCCACCACAGCTCCTATAATTCACCCCTCCACTTT CASSHHSSYNSPLHF
TRBD2 TRBJ2-7 TRBV12-3/TRBV12-4 NA TGTGCCAGCAGTTTTGGCGGGAGGGCCTCCACCGAGCAGTACTTC CASSFGGRASTEQYF
TRBD2 TRBJ2-2 TRBV5-1 NA TGCGCCAGCAGCTTGGAGCCTAGCGGGCCCCGGGAGCTGTTTTTT CASSLEPSGPRELFF
TRBD1 TRBJ2-6 TRBV6-1 few TGTGCCAGCAAAGGATCAGACAGGGGGAGTGGGGCCAACGTCCTGACTTTC CASKGSDRGSGANVLTF
NA TRBJ2-3 TRBV20-1 NA TGCAGTGCTAGCCGGGACTCTCCCACAGATACGCAGTATTTT CSASRDSPTDTQYF
NA TRBJ2-7 TRBV4-3 NA TGCGCCAGCAGCCAACTACTCAACTCAGTGGAAAGGCAGTACTTC CASSQLLNSVERQYF
NA TRBJ2-1 TRBV12-3/TRBV12-4 many TGTGCCAGCAGTTTAGGATTACTCTACAATGAGCAGTTCTTC CASSLGLLYNEQFF
NA TRBJ1-4 TRBV27 few TGTGCCAGCAGTCCCCGACAACCCCGGGGAAAACTGTTTTTT CASSPRQPRGKLFF
TRBD2 TRBJ2-3 TRBV20-1 NA TGCAGTGCAGCCGGGACTAGCGGGAGCGCAGATACGCAGTATTTT CSAAGTSGSADTQYF
NA TRBJ1-5 TRBV19 few TGTGCCAGTAGTATGATTTACGGCAATCAGCCCCAGCATTTT CASSMIYGNQPQHF
TRBD1 TRBJ2-7 TRBV29-1 many TGCAGCGTGGACAGGTATGGCGAGCAGTACTTC CSVDRYGEQYF
NA TRBJ2-2 TRBV9 few TGTGCCAGCAGACCCGGGGTCACCGGGGAGCTGTTTTTT CASRPGVTGELFF
NA TRBJ2-3 TRBV7-9 many TGTGCCAGCAGCTTTAGTGGGAGAGATACGCAGTATTTT CASSFSGRDTQYF
TRBD1 TRBJ1-2 TRBV5-1 many TGCGCCAGCAGCTTAGATCCTTGGACAGGGGAAAATGGCTACACCTTC CASSLDPWTGENGYTF
NA TRBJ2-5 TRBV7-2 NA TGTGCCAGCAGCTTAGTAGCAGGGGCCGAGACCCAGTACTTC CASSLVAGAETQYF
TRBD1 TRBJ2-7 TRBV12-3/TRBV12-4 many TGTGCCAGCAGTAACACAGGGGGCTACGAGCAGTACTTC CASSNTGGYEQYF
NA TRBJ2-3 TRBV7-2 many TGTGCCAGCAGCCTAACGGTGGCAGATACGCAGTATTTT CASSLTVADTQYF
NA TRBJ1-1 TRBV6-6 few TGTGCCAGCAGTACCCGACAGGTCCATAGAGCTTTCTTT CASSTRQVHRAFF
TRBD2 TRBJ2-1 TRBV7-2 many TGTGCCAGCAGCTCGTGGACTAGGCAGCGCGACAATGAGCAGTTCTTC CASSSWTRQRDNEQFF
NA TRBJ2-7 TRBV3-1 few TGTGCCAGCAGCCAAGACAGGGCGCAAGGCTACGAGCAGTACTTC CASSQDRAQGYEQYF
NA TRBJ2-2 TRBV7-2 NA TGTGCCAGCAGCTTAGAGCCAGGATACACCGGGGAGCTGTTTTTT CASSLEPGYTGELFF
NA TRBJ1-4 TRBV5-1 NA TGCGCCAGCAGCCTTGGCCGAGGGGGGGTTGAAAAACTGTTTTTT CASSLGRGGVEKLFF
NA TRBJ1-6 TRBV5-5 NA TGTGCCAGCAGCTTGGCCGGGGGAGGGGTTTATTCACCCCTCCACTTT CASSLAGGGVYSPLHF
NA TRBJ2-2 TRBV2 few TGTGCCAGCAGTGAATGGGACCCTTCCAACAAGGGGGAGCTGTTTTTT CASSEWDPSNKGELFF
TRBD1 TRBJ1-4 TRBV4-3 few TGCGCCAGCAGCCAGGACAGGGGAATTGGCGAAAAACTGTTTTTT CASSQDRGIGEKLFF
NA TRBJ2-1 TRBV14 few TGTGCCAGCAGCCAAGAATGGGCTGTCAATGAGCAGTTCTTC CASSQEWAVNEQFF
TRBD1 TRBJ2-3 TRBV4-3 few TGCGCCAGCAGCCAAGTGGGACAGGGAATGGATACGCAGTATTTT CASSQVGQGMDTQYF
TRBD1 TRBJ2-2 TRBV20-1 few TGCAGTGCTCTCCAGGGGGCAGCGAACACCGGGGAGCTGTTTTTT CSALQGAANTGELFF
TRBD2 TRBJ2-5 TRBV11-2 NA TGTGCCAGCAGCTTAGTCCGGAGCATAGCGGGAGGCGGGACCCAGTACTTC CASSLVRSIAGGGTQYF
NA TRBJ1-3 TRBV7-2 few TGTGCCAGCACCACAGGGTTCGGAAACACCATATATTTT CASTTGFGNTIYF
NA TRBJ2-1 TRBV12-3/TRBV12-4 many TGTGCCAGCCAGATTAGTGAGCAGTTCTTC CASQISEQFF